A selection of T cell receptor beta chains follows, all from one sample in a study of cytomegalovirus exposure and HLA in healthy donors. The table came from immunoSEQ multiplex PCR; TCRdb's copy has only in-frame clones and leaves some out. The data show 60,000 to 90,000 clones, 90% to 95% seen once. Sequencing input: PBMCs. These receptors originate from a woman between 18 and 30 years old in good health and CMV-seronegative. The CDR3 runs from the conserved cysteine through the conserved F or W. D genes are given only for firm matches. Size values are once, few and many counts, or a class for expanded clones, and some rows have none.

J gene	clone size	D gene	V gene	CDR3 protein	CDR3 DNA
TRBJ1-4	-	-	TRBV7-8	CASSLVGGQSDEKLFF	TGTGCCAGCAGCTTAGTTGGAGGACAGTCGGATGAAAAACTGTTTTTT
TRBJ1-6	once	TRBD1	TRBV28	CASKGAGDNSPLHF	TGTGCCTCAAAGGGGGCAGGGGATAATTCACCCCTCCACTTT
TRBJ1-5	-	-	TRBV28	CASSLKTGTQHF	TGTGCCAGCAGTTTGAAGACAGGTACCCAGCATTTT
TRBJ1-5	-	TRBD1	TRBV19	CASSIPTGDGNQPQHF	TGTGCCAGTAGTATACCGACAGGGGATGGCAATCAGCCCCAGCATTTT
TRBJ2-7	-	-	TRBV7-9	CASSLHAALGEQYF	TGTGCCAGCAGCTTACATGCGGCCCTGGGCGAGCAGTACTTC
TRBJ2-3	-	-	TRBV10-3	CAIRGLAGASTDTQYF	TGTGCCATCAGGGGACTGGCGGGGGCAAGCACAGATACGCAGTATTTT
TRBJ2-1	-	-	TRBV12-1	CASRVPGQGSYNEQFF	TGTGCCAGCAGGGTCCCTGGACAGGGCTCCTACAATGAGCAGTTCTTC
TRBJ1-1	-	-	TRBV7-3	CASSVNPGAHTEAFF	TGTGCCAGCAGCGTAAACCCAGGGGCGCACACTGAAGCTTTCTTT
TRBJ1-6	-	-	TRBV5-4	CASSWGQTNSPLHF	TGTGCCAGCAGCTGGGGGCAGACCAATTCACCCCTCCACTTT
TRBJ2-3	-	-	TRBV5-1	CASSLDGTSTDTQYF	TGCGCCAGCAGCTTGGATGGTACTAGCACAGATACGCAGTATTTT
TRBJ1-1	once	-	TRBV7-6	CASSPTEEEAFF	TGTGCCAGCAGCCCTACGGAGGAGGAAGCTTTCTTT
TRBJ2-7	few	-	TRBV15	CATSTPARVHLGEQYF	TGTGCCACCAGCACCCCTGCGAGGGTCCACTTGGGGGAGCAGTACTTC
TRBJ2-5	-	TRBD1	TRBV28	CASSGETGYQETQYF	TGTGCCAGCAGTGGGGAGACAGGGTACCAAGAGACCCAGTACTTC
TRBJ1-3	-	-	TRBV5-8	CASSSWTAGNTIYF	TGTGCCAGCAGCTCCTGGACAGCTGGAAACACCATATATTTT
TRBJ1-6	once	-	TRBV6-1	CASTPDTGSSPLHF	TGTGCCAGCACTCCCGACACCGGATCGTCACCCCTCCACTTT
TRBJ1-4	-	-	TRBV4-2	CASSQSLGTSGRPDEKLFF	TGTGCCAGCAGCCAATCCTTGGGGACTTCGGGACGGCCAGATGAAAAACTGTTTTTT
TRBJ2-3	-	TRBD2	TRBV10-3	CAIRGGDPSHTDTQYF	TGTGCCATCAGGGGAGGGGACCCTTCTCACACAGATACGCAGTATTTT
TRBJ1-2	-	-	TRBV7-2	CASTGRDIIEGYTF	TGTGCCAGCACCGGGAGGGACATTATAGAGGGCTACACCTTC
TRBJ2-3	-	-	TRBV30	CAWSSADTQYF	TGTGCCTGGAGTTCAGCAGATACGCAGTATTTT
TRBJ2-6	-	-	TRBV18	CASSPGIQGSGANVLTF	TGTGCCAGCTCACCAGGGATACAGGGCTCTGGGGCCAACGTCCTGACTTTC
TRBJ1-1	-	-	TRBV9	CASSVEAVVRRGLTEAFF	TGTGCCAGCAGCGTAGAGGCGGTAGTGAGGAGGGGACTCACTGAAGCTTTCTTT
TRBJ2-3	once	-	TRBV4-2	CASSQLGHSDTQYF	TGTGCCAGCAGCCAACTGGGACACTCAGATACGCAGTATTTT
TRBJ1-1	-	TRBD1	TRBV6-1	CASSEKGTGYTEAFF	TGTGCCAGCAGTGAAAAGGGGACAGGGTACACTGAAGCTTTCTTT
TRBJ1-2	-	TRBD1	TRBV19	CASTLSGRGNYGYTF	TGTGCCAGTACCCTGTCCGGCAGGGGGAACTATGGCTACACCTTC
TRBJ2-3	once	TRBD1	TRBV4-3	CASSPQTGIVDTQYF	TGCGCCAGCAGCCCTCAGACAGGGATAGTCGATACGCAGTATTTT
TRBJ1-6	-	-	TRBV27	CATGGPGDSYNSPLHF	TGTGCCACCGGGGGACCGGGCGACTCCTATAATTCACCCCTCCACTTT
TRBJ2-7	-	-	TRBV18	CASSRAYEQYF	TGTGCCAGCTCGCGCGCCTACGAGCAGTACTTC
TRBJ1-2	-	TRBD1	TRBV5-4	CASTGMAGQGSGLYGYTF	TGTGCCAGCACCGGGATGGCCGGACAGGGAAGCGGACTATATGGCTACACCTTC
TRBJ2-7	-	TRBD1	TRBV9	CASSASPGQGSYEQYF	TGTGCCAGCAGCGCTTCGCCGGGACAGGGCTCCTACGAGCAGTACTTC
TRBJ2-7	-	-	TRBV7-9	CASSLVSGSYEQYF	TGTGCCAGCAGCTTAGTTTCGGGATCCTACGAGCAGTACTTC
TRBJ2-7	once	-	TRBV20-1	CSARSRGEQYF	TGCAGTGCTCGAAGCAGGGGCGAGCAGTACTTC
TRBJ1-2	-	-	TRBV6-5	CASSYPPPGVYGYTF	TGTGCCAGCAGTTACCCCCCTCCCGGGGTCTATGGCTACACCTTC
TRBJ2-1	-	-	TRBV10-3	CAISEGRGTYNEQFF	TGTGCCATCAGTGAGGGGCGGGGGACATACAATGAGCAGTTCTTC
TRBJ1-5	once	-	TRBV25-1	CASSAGSNQPQHF	TGTGCCAGCAGTGCAGGTAGCAATCAGCCCCAGCATTTT
TRBJ1-5	-	-	TRBV28	CASRQGGNQPQHF	TGTGCCAGCAGACAGGGAGGCAATCAGCCCCAGCATTTT
TRBJ2-5	-	-	TRBV18	CASSPPPTETQYF	TGTGCCAGCTCACCACCCCCTACAGAGACCCAGTACTTC
TRBJ1-4	-	-	TRBV18	CASSPRAGATNEKLFF	TGTGCCAGCTCACCCCGGGCGGGTGCAACTAATGAAAAACTGTTTTTT
TRBJ1-3	-	TRBD1	TRBV5-6	CASSWNPDRVTGNTIYF	TGTGCCAGCAGCTGGAACCCTGACAGGGTCACTGGAAACACCATATATTTT
TRBJ1-2	-	-	TRBV9	CASSVGGDSIYGYTF	TGTGCCAGCAGCGTAGGAGGGGACTCGATCTATGGCTACACCTTC
TRBJ1-2	-	TRBD1	TRBV5-4	CASSDWTGHGYTF	TGTGCCAGCAGCGATTGGACAGGGCACGGCTACACCTTC
TRBJ1-1	-	-	TRBV2	CASELLNLSTEAFF	TGTGCCAGCGAACTTCTAAATCTGAGCACTGAAGCTTTCTTT
TRBJ1-1	once	-	TRBV28	CASSYEGRTRAFF	TGTGCCAGCAGTTACGAAGGGCGGACACGCGCTTTCTTT
TRBJ2-1	once	TRBD1	TRBV5-1	CASSLAQGAKNEQFF	TGCGCCAGCAGCTTGGCCCAGGGGGCGAAAAATGAGCAGTTCTTC
TRBJ2-5	-	-	TRBV5-1	CASSLVVASQETQYF	TGCGCCAGCAGCTTGGTAGTAGCGAGCCAAGAGACCCAGTACTTC
TRBJ1-5	-	-	TRBV27	CASSPGAGYNQPQHF	TGTGCCAGCAGTCCAGGGGCAGGCTACAATCAGCCCCAGCATTTT